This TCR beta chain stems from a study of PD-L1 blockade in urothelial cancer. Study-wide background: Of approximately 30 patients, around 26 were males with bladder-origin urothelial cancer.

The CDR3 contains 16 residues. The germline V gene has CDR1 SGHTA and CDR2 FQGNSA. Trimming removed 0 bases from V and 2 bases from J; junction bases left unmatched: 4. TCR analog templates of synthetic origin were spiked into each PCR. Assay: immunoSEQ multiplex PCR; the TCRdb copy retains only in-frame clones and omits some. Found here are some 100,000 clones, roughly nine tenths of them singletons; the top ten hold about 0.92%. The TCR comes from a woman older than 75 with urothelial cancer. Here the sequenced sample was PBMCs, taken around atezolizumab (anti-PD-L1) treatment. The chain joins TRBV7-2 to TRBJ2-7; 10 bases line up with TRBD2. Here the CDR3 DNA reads TGTGCCAGCAGCTTAGCGGCTAGCGGGAGTCCCTACGAGCAGTACTTC. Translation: CASSLAASGSPYEQYF.